Listed here is a single T cell receptor beta chain. Antigen specificity is unknown. A 1 in 200,000 to 1 in 1 million T cell depth was the sequencing target. TCRdb's table, derived via immunoSEQ multiplex PCR, lists solely in-frame clones and lacks some. The sample lists some 76,000 clones; approximately 82% were seen once. CDR3 length: 18 residues. CDR1 and CDR2 from the germline V gene are SGHRS and YFSETQ. V trimming: 1 base; J trimming: 0 bases; junction bases outside the gene matches: 7. The data belong to a study of cytotoxic CD8 clonotypes in ibrutinib-treated CLL. Study overall: The patient breakdown showed fewer than twelve relapsed/refractory and around 16 treatment-naive cases, with 17 IGHV unmutated. Study-wide results and limits: Patients had baseline clonality above age-matched healthy donors, and this clonality moved with circulating CD8+ T-cell counts. Sampling time points were not equivalent between sustained-remission and progressing patients.

This clonotype was obtained from a human donor with chronic lymphocytic leukemia. The sequences come from PBMCs, collected after 24 months of ibrutinib treatment. The V gene is TRBV5-1, the J gene TRBJ2-3, with 11 bases aligning to TRBD2. The CDR3 nucleotides read TGCGCCAGCAGCTTGTCCACTAGCGGGAGAGAAAGCACAGATACGCAGTATTTT. This sequence encodes CASSLSTSGRESTDTQYF. Based on the CDR3 plus reference TRBV5-1 and TRBJ2-3, the full variable domain is KAGVTQTPRYLIKTRGQQVTLSCSPISGHRSVSWYQQTPGQGLQFLFEYFSETQRNKGNFPGRFSGRQFSNSRSEMNVSTLELGDSALYLCASSLSTSGRESTDTQYFGPGTRLTVL.